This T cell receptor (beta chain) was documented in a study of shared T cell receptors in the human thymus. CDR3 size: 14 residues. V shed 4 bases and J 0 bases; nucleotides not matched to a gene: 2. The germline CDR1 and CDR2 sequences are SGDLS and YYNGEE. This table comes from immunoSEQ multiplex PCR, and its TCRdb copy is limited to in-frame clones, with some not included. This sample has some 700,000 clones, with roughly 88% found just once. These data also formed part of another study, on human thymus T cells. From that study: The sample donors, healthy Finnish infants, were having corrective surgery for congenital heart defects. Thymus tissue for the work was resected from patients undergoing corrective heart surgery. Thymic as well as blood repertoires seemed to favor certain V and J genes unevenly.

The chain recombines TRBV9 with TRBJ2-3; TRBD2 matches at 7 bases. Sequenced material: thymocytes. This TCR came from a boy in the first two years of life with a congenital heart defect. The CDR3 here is CASSLGLSTDTQYF. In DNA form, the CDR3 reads TGTGCCAGCAGCTTGGGACTAAGCACAGATACGCAGTATTTT. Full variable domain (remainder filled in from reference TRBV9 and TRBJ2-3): DSGVTQTPKHLITATGQRVTLRCSPRSGDLSVYWYQQSLDQGLQFLIQYYNGEERAKGNILERFSAQQFPDLHSELNLSSLELGDSALYFCASSLGLSTDTQYFGPGTRLTVL.